These 30 T cell receptor beta chains came from one sample sequenced in a study of neurological immune-mediated disorders. TCRdb recomputed calls from the 5' RACE reads with MiXCR, one row per CDR3 protein. The profile shows about 4,800 distinct CDR3 sequences, 20% to 25% of them singletons. Source material: CD8+ T cells from blood. The origin of the receptors is a woman aged 60 to 75 with HTLV-1-associated myelopathy (HAM/TSP).

This clonotype has at least ten counts. The V gene is TRBV9, the J gene TRBJ2-1; either TRBD1 or TRBD2 may fit D (5 bases each). Trimming cost V 0 bases and J 2 bases, with 12 bases left between them. Germline CDR1 SGDLS, CDR2 YYNGEE. This CDR3 contains 16 residues. The CDR3 sequence: CASSVAGTDAYNEQFF. The CDR3 nucleotides read TGTGCCAGCAGCGTAGCGGGGACGGATGCCTACAATGAGCAGTTCTTC.

This clonotype is deemed medium-sized (0.01 to 0.1%). V is TRBV24-1 and J is TRBJ2-1; no clear D. Trimming pared 2 bases from V and 5 bases from J, leaving 6 bases between. Germline lookup yields CDR1 KGHDR and CDR2 SFDVKD. The CDR3 length is 13 residues. The CDR3 region has the DNA TGTGCCACCAGTGATTCCCCTAACAATGAGCAGTTCTTC. Translated: CATSDSPNNEQFF.

This clonotype was detected a few times. This chain links TRBV10-3 with TRBJ1-3; tentative D call: TRBD1 (5 bases). V lost 10 bases and J 1 base, leaving 17 bases between the germline ends. This CDR3 is built from 15 residues. Per the germline V gene, CDR1 is ENHRY and CDR2 is SYGVKD. The CDR3 reads CATGGRGSSGNTIYF. DNA of the CDR3: TGTGCCACCGGAGGTCGGGGGAGTTCTGGAAACACCATATATTTT.

Note on this clonotype: It is likely a read error, because the conserved phenylalanine at the end of the CDR3 is missing. This chain joins TRBV2 and TRBJ2-7; 8 nucleotides line up with TRBD1. This CDR3 contains 14 residues. CDR1 and CDR2 (germline): SNHLY, FYNNEI. V was clipped by 8 bases and J by 1 base; unmatched bases: 7. The CDR3 loop is CASQGQGHSYEQYS. The CDR3 nucleotides read TGTGCCAGCCAAGGACAGGGACATTCCTACGAGCAGTACTCC.

This clonotype is categorized as medium-sized. V and J are TRBV27 and TRBJ2-7, with D possibly TRBD1 on 5 matching bases. Per the germline V gene, CDR1 is MNHEY and CDR2 is SMNVEV (reference sequence). The CDR3 is 15 amino acids. The V end was cut by 7 bases, the J end by 1 base, with 17 bases between. The CDR3 nucleotides are TGTGCCAGCAAAAACCCCCTTACAGGTTCCTACGAGCAGTACTTC. This codes for CASKNPLTGSYEQYF.

This clonotype has at least ten counts. V gene TRBV20-1 combines with J gene TRBJ2-7; TRBD1 aligns across 10 bases. With V trimmed by 2 bases and J by 6 bases, 13 bases remained unmatched. Germline CDR1 reads DFQATT; CDR2 reads SNEGSKA (reference sequence). The CDR3 runs to 16 residues. The CDR3 is CSARSPPGQGPIEQYF. The CDR3 nucleotides read TGCAGTGCTAGATCTCCACCGGGACAGGGGCCCATCGAGCAGTACTTC.

The V and J genes are TRBV20-1 and TRBJ2-5; TRBD2 matches 15 bases. Germline V gives CDR1 DFQATT, CDR2 SNEGSKA (reference sequence). V trimming: 5 bases; J trimming: 0 bases; junction bases outside the gene matches: 7. This CDR3 is built from 17 residues. This chain's CDR3 is CSAAPGLAGGHQETQYF. DNA of the CDR3: TGCAGTGCTGCCCCGGGACTAGCGGGGGGCCACCAAGAGACCCAGTACTTC.

The sample holds many counts of this clonotype. A read error may account for a junction end that differs from germline. The chain has TRBV13 and TRBJ1-1, with no clear D. This CDR3 has 14 residues. The V gene's germline CDR1 is PRHDT and CDR2 FYEKMQ (reference sequence). This CDR3 reads CVSSLDGQNTEAFF. The CDR3 DNA reads as TGTGTCAGCAGCCTGGATGGCCAGAACACTGAAGCTTTCTTT.

This clonotype has at least ten counts. Written as DNA, the CDR3 is TGTGCCAGCAGTTACACGGAGAACACTGAAGCTTTCTTT. This translates into CASSYTENTEAFF. This chain connects TRBV6-2 or TRBV6-3 to TRBJ1-1; D ambiguous. The CDR3 sequence is 13 residues long. V was pared by 2 bases and J by 1 base, with 5 bases between. CDR1 and CDR2 from the germline V gene are MNHEY and SVGEGT.

This clonotype was counted ten times or more. The rearrangement uses TRBV27 and TRBJ2-7; perhaps TRBD2 as D (5 bases). The CDR3 is made up of 15 amino acids. The germline V and J ends were trimmed by 2 bases and 5 bases, with 16 bases remaining between them. CDR1 and CDR2 (germline): MNHEY, SMNVEV (reference sequence). CDR3 coding DNA: TGTGCCAGCAGTTTACGACCGTTGGAGAGGGACGAGCAGTACTTC. Its translation is CASSLRPLERDEQYF.

This clonotype is labeled as medium-sized (0.01 to 0.1%). V gene TRBV12-3 or TRBV12-4 combines with J gene TRBJ2-1; perhaps TRBD2 as D (5 bases). This CDR3 has 15 residues. Trimming cost V 3 bases and J 0 bases, with 9 bases left between them. CDR3 residues: CASSFLGSSYNEQFF. CDR3 DNA: TGTGCCAGCAGTTTCCTAGGGAGCTCCTACAATGAGCAGTTCTTC.

In this sample, this clonotype is medium-sized (0.01 to 0.1%). V gene TRBV14 combines with J gene TRBJ1-5; D is unclear. With 5 bases removed from V and 5 bases from J, the gap between germline ends came to 13 bases. The CDR3 is 14 residues long. Germline V CDR1 and CDR2: SGHDN, FVKESK. In DNA, the CDR3 is TGTGCCAGCAGCAATGACACGGGATATCAGCCCCAGCATTTT. Its protein is CASSNDTGYQPQHF.

The chain recombines TRBV4-1 with TRBJ2-1, with a tentative D call TRBD1 (6 bases). The germline V gene has CDR1 MGHRA and CDR2 YSYEKL. V dropped 0 bases and J dropped 7 bases, with 10 bases sitting between them. This CDR3 is built from 14 residues. The CDR3 region has the DNA TGCGCCAGCAGCCAAGATGTCAGGGGAAATGAGCAGTTCTTC. This encodes CASSQDVRGNEQFF.

Ten or more counts support this clonotype. The chain uses TRBV27 and TRBJ2-5, with TRBD2 matching over 10 bases. After removal of 5 bases from V and 4 bases from J, the junction contained 7 bases not matched to a gene. Germline V gives CDR1 MNHEY, CDR2 SMNVEV (reference sequence). The CDR3 is 15 amino acids. The CDR3 protein is CASSKLAGLGETQYF. The CDR3 nucleotides are TGTGCCAGCAGTAAACTAGCGGGACTTGGAGAGACCCAGTACTTC.

In this sample, this clonotype is medium-sized. The gene calls are TRBV4-1 and TRBJ1-1; no reliable D call. V lost 3 bases and J lost 0, with 11 bases in between. Germline V gene sequence: CDR1 MGHRA, CDR2 YSYEKL. This CDR3 has 15 amino acids. CDR3 region: CASSHPAGMNTEAFF. The CDR3 region has the DNA TGCGCCAGCAGCCACCCCGCCGGTATGAACACTGAAGCTTTCTTT.

The chain employs TRBV7-8 and TRBJ1-1; D gene ambiguous. This CDR3 has 16 amino acids. Germline V gives CDR1 SGHVS, CDR2 FQNEAQ. V lost 0 bases and J lost 2, with 13 bases in between. This CDR3 is CASSLAIWHPNTEAFF. DNA for the CDR3: TGTGCCAGCAGCTTAGCGATTTGGCACCCAAACACTGAAGCTTTCTTT.

The V call is TRBV24-1, the J call TRBJ2-3, with D perhaps being TRBD1 or TRBD2 (5 bases each). CDR1 and CDR2 from the germline V gene are KGHDR and SFDVKD. Trimming pared 2 bases from V and 13 bases from J, leaving 12 bases between. CDR3 length: 12 amino acids. The CDR3: CATSDSKGSEYF. CDR3 in DNA: TGTGCCACCAGTGATTCTAAGGGGAGCGAGTATTTT.

Many counts were recorded for this clonotype. The chain combines TRBV2 with TRBJ2-2; no definite D call. Trimming pared 1 base from V and 0 bases from J, leaving 3 bases between. CDR1 and CDR2 from the germline V gene are SNHLY and FYNNEI. The CDR3 runs to 14 residues. The CDR3 nucleotides read TGTGCCAGCAGTGAAGGGGCGAACACCGGGGAGCTGTTTTTT. Protein: CASSEGANTGELFF.

The sample holds many counts of this clonotype. The chain couples TRBV18 to TRBJ2-3; 7 bases are a match to TRBD1. Germline trimming cut 3 bases from V and 2 bases from J; bases unmatched to any gene: 5. The CDR3 spans 15 residues. Per the germline V gene, CDR1 is KGHSH and CDR2 is LQKENI. The CDR3 spells CASSPDRENTDTQYF. CDR3 DNA sequence: TGTGCCAGCTCACCTGACAGGGAAAACACAGATACGCAGTATTTT.

In its sample, this clonotype is large. The chain couples TRBV18 to TRBJ1-1; D gene unclear. Trimming stripped 1 base from V and 3 bases from J, with 9 bases between. Germline V lookup: CDR1 KGHSH, CDR2 LQKENI. The length of the CDR3 is 14 residues. The chain's CDR3 is CASSPQGYYTEAFF. The DNA for the CDR3 is TGTGCCAGCTCACCACAGGGTTATTACACTGAAGCTTTCTTT.

Many counts were recorded for this clonotype. V gene TRBV7-9 combines with J gene TRBJ2-3, with 8 positions matching TRBD2. CDR3 length: 15 amino acids. Germline CDR1 is SEHNR and CDR2 is FQNEAQ (reference sequence). After removal of 4 bases from V and 0 bases from J, the junction contained 3 bases not matched to a gene. CDR3 bases: TGTGCCAGCAGCTACGAGCGGGGGAGCACAGATACGCAGTATTTT. Residues: CASSYERGSTDTQYF.

By share of the sample, this clonotype is medium-sized (0.01 to 0.1%). The chain uses TRBV12-3 or TRBV12-4 and TRBJ2-2; D possibly corresponds to TRBD1 (6 bases). The CDR3 loop spans 14 amino acids. V shed 6 bases and J shed 3 bases, with 11 bases lying between them. CDR3 loop: CASRGAAYTGELFF. The CDR3 nucleotides read TGTGCCAGCAGGGGGGCGGCTTACACCGGGGAGCTGTTTTTT.

This clonotype was seen ten or more times. This chain connects TRBV5-6 to TRBJ2-7; 10 bases match TRBD1. The CDR3 extends over 13 amino acids. Germline CDR1 is SGHDT and CDR2 is YYEEEE. This chain's CDR3 is CASRTGGSYEQYF. CDR3 DNA sequence: TGTGCTTCAAGGACAGGGGGATCCTACGAGCAGTACTTC.

Notes on this clonotype: A much larger clone sits a single nucleotide away, making a read error possible. In DNA, the CDR3 is TGTGCCAGCAGCATGGGACAGGGGGTCGGGTACGAGCATTACTTC. Protein product: CASSMGQGVGYEHYF. J is TRBJ2-7 and V is TRBV3-1; 11 bases are shared with TRBD1. The CDR3 extends over 15 amino acids. Germline-derived CDR1 and CDR2 are LGHDT and YNNKEL (reference sequence).

The chain couples TRBV12-3 or TRBV12-4 to TRBJ2-1; D is ambiguous. V lost 2 bases, J lost 5 bases, and 13 bases lay in between. The CDR3 is made up of 15 amino acids. CDR3 sequence reads: CASSLSPLGNNEQFF. CDR3 in DNA: TGTGCCAGCAGTTTAAGCCCGCTGGGGAACAATGAGCAGTTCTTC.

The J gene is TRBJ2-1, the V gene TRBV6-6; no definite D call. The length of the CDR3 is 11 residues. Between the trimmed V and J ends, which lost 2 bases and 5 bases, there was a span of 1 base. Germline V gene sequence: CDR1 MNHNY, CDR2 SVGAGI (reference sequence). The CDR3: CASSYNNEQFF. In DNA, the CDR3 is TGTGCCAGCAGTTACAACAATGAGCAGTTCTTC.

This clonotype is labeled as medium-sized. The chain is built from TRBV5-1 and TRBJ1-1, with D unresolved. Per germline, CDR1 SGHRS and CDR2 YFSETQ. The ends were cut back, 7 bases at V and 0 bases at J, with 7 bases in the middle. The CDR3 is made up of 12 amino acids. Here the CDR3 reads CASSGVNTEAFF. CDR3 nucleotides: TGCGCCAGCTCTGGTGTGAACACTGAAGCTTTCTTT.

V and J are TRBV20-1 and TRBJ2-7; D tentatively reads TRBD1 or TRBD2 (5 bases each). The CDR3 extends over 13 amino acids. Trimming shortened V by 3 bases and J by 3 bases, and 12 bases separated the two germline ends. From germline, CDR1 is DFQATT and CDR2 SNEGSKA (reference sequence). This chain's CDR3 is CSARGPGSYEQYF. CDR3 in DNA: TGCAGTGCTAGGGGGCCAGGGAGCTACGAGCAGTACTTC.

This clonotype is medium-sized in the sample. The J gene is TRBJ1-1, the V gene TRBV27, with 11 bases identical to TRBD1. This CDR3 is built from 14 residues. CDR1 is MNHEY, CDR2 SMNVEV, per germline (reference sequence). V shed 5 bases and J 3 bases; nucleotides not matched to a gene: 2. CDR3 loop: CASSPGQGDTEAFF. The CDR3 region has the DNA TGTGCCAGCAGTCCGGGACAGGGGGACACTGAAGCTTTCTTT.

This clonotype was found many times. The CDR3 region has the DNA TGTGCCAGCCCCCCGGGACAGATATACGAGCAGTACTTC. Protein: CASPPGQIYEQYF. The J gene is TRBJ2-7, the V gene TRBV27; 7 nucleotides align to TRBD1. The ends lost 8 bases at V and 4 bases at J; junction bases unmatched: 8. The CDR3 contains 13 residues. The germline V gene encodes CDR1 MNHEY and CDR2 SMNVEV (reference sequence).